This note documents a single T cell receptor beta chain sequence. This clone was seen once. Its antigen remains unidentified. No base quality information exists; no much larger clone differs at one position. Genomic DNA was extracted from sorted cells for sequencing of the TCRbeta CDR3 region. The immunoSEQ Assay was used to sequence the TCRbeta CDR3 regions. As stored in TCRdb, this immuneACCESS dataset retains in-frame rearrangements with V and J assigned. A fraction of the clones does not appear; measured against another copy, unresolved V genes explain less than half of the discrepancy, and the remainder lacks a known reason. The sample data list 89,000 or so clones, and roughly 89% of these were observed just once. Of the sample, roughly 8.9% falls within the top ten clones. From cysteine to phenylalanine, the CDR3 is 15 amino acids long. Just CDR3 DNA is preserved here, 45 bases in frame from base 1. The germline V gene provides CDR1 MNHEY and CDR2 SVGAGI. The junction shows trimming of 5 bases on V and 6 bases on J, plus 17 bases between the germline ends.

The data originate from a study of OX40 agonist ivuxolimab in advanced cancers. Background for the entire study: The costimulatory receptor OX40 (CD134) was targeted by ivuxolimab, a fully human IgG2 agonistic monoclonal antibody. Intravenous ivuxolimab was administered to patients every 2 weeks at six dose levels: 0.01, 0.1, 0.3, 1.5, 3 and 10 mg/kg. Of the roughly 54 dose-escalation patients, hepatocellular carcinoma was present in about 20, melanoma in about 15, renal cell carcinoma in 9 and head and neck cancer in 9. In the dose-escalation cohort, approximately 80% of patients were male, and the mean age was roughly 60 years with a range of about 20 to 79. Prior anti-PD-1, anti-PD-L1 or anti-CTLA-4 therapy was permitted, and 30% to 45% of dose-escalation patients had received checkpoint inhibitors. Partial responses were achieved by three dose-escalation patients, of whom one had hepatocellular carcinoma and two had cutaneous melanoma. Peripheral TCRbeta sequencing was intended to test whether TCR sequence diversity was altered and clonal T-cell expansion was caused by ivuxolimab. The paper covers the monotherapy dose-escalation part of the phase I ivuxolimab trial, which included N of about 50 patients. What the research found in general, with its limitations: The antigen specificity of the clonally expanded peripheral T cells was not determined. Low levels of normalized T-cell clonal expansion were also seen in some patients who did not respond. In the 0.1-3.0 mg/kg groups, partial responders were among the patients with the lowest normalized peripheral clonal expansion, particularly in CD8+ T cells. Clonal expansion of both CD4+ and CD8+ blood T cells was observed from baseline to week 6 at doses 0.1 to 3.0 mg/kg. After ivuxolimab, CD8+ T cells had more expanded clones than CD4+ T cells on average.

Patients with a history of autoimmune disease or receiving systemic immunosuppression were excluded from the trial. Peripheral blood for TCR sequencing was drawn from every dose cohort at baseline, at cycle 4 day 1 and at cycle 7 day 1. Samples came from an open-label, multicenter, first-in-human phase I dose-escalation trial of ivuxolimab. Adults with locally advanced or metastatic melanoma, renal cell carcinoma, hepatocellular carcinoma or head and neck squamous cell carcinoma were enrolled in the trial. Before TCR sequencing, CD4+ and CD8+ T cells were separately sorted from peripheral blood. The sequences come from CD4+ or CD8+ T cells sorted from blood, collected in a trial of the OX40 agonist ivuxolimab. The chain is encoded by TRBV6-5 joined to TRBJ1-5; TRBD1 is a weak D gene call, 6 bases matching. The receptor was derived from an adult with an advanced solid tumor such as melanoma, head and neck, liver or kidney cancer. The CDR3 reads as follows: CASSATGFGGQPQHF. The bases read TGTGCCAGCAGTGCTACAGGGTTTGGGGGTCAGCCCCAGCATTTT.